This TCR beta chain was sequenced for a study of OX40 agonist ivuxolimab in advanced cancers. Trimming removed 2 bases at V and 9 bases at J, with 14 bases between. The CDR3 length is 15 residues. Germline CDR1 MNHEY, CDR2 SVGAGI. The assay was immunoSEQ multiplex PCR, and TCRdb's table has in-frame clones only and misses some. The sample contains more than 50,000 clones, around 84% of which appear only once. The source was CD4+ or CD8+ T cells sorted from blood, collected in a trial of the OX40 agonist ivuxolimab. The chain recombines TRBV6-5 with TRBJ1-6; D is ambiguous. This receptor was taken from an adult with an advanced solid tumor such as melanoma, head and neck, liver or kidney cancer. The CDR3 loop reads CASSYTTQGSSPLHF. The CDR3 nucleotides read TGTGCCAGCAGTTACACGACTCAAGGGAGTTCACCCCTCCACTTT.